The subject of this entry is one T cell receptor beta chain. Antigen unknown. A multiplex PCR was run with 60 Vbeta primers and 13 Jbeta primers. Assay: immunoSEQ multiplex PCR; the TCRdb copy retains only in-frame clones and omits some. Among approximately 130,000 clones listed, 60% to 85% were seen once. These data belong to a study of cytomegalovirus exposure and HLA in healthy donors. Overall study results and limits: CMV serostatus was the only recorded immune exposure for donors. Both high specificity and high sensitivity reportedly marked the classifier's diagnosis of cytomegalovirus status. The authors later found TCR association rates varying by HLA locus, with DRB1 most and HLA-C fewest. Later work found most CMV-associated TCR beta chains apparently HLA-restricted.

The germline V gene encodes CDR1 MNHEY and CDR2 SMNVEV (reference sequence). This CDR3 has 15 amino acids. V lost 4 bases and J lost 3; bases outside the gene matches: 6. Sequences were obtained from PBMCs. The TCR was taken from a man aged 25-45 years in good health and CMV-seronegative. J is TRBJ1-5 and V is TRBV27; 7 bases align to TRBD1. In DNA form, the CDR3 reads TGTGCCAGCAGTTCTCAGGGGGTGTACAATCAGCCCCAGCATTTT. It specifies CASSSQGVYNQPQHF.